This T cell receptor (beta chain) was sequenced during a study of T cell responses to AZD1222 COVID-19 vaccine. Study results and limitations: Targeting of unmutated variant regions was reportedly seen in nearly half of spike-specific TCRs. There were mostly white British donors and more females than males, and clonal diversity was possibly underestimated. Vaccine-related CD4 TCRs covered spike, predominating at 160-218 and 743-854.

The method was immunoSEQ multiplex PCR; TCRdb's version includes in-frame clones alone and lacks a portion of them. The top ten clones hold about 3% of a sample with 150,000 to 200,000 clones, over 80% of them seen once. On this clone itself: The antigen remains unidentified.

Trimming cost V 6 bases and J 5 bases; bases outside gene matches: 7. CDR3 length equals 15 residues. Per the germline V gene, CDR1 is MNHEY and CDR2 is SVGAGI. This clonotype was obtained from an adult in good health. The genes are TRBV6-5 and TRBJ2-1; TRBD2 matches at 10 bases. The sample in question was peripheral blood, obtained on day 0 of MenACWY control vaccination. The CDR3, as DNA: TGTGCCAGCAGCTATACTAGCGGGATCAACAATGAGCAGTTCTTC. Encoded protein: CASSYTSGINNEQFF.